What follows describes a single T cell receptor (beta chain). The data derive from a study of T cell changes during pregnancy in multiple sclerosis. The data were produced by immunoSEQ multiplex PCR, yet TCRdb's version contains in-frame clones alone and is incomplete. Counted here are about 71,000 clones, about 91% occurring once; the ten biggest clones make up roughly 5%. The CDR3 is 13 residues long. J gave up 5 bases and V 10 bases, and 6 bases lay outside the gene matches. Per germline, CDR1 LNHDA and CDR2 SQIVND (reference sequence). Sequenced material: CD8+ T cells from peripheral blood mononuclear cells, taken before pregnancy. The gene calls are TRBV19 and TRBJ1-3; 9 bases align to TRBD1. This receptor was identified in a female donor with multiple sclerosis, enrolled in a pregnancy study. CDR3 DNA sequence: TGTGCCATCCGGGACAGGGCACGAAACACCATATATTTT. This encodes CAIRDRARNTIYF.